These 32 T cell receptor beta chains share one sample of origin, sequenced in a study of Ad26.COV2.S vaccination and SARS-CoV-2 variants. The treatment was: about 20 received Ad26.COV2.S at low or high dose, single or two shots; several received placebo; per-sample allocation not given. At day 63 after the first vaccine or placebo injection, samples were drawn. TCRdb's copy holds only in-frame clones and misses some; the assay was immunoSEQ multiplex PCR. Of more than 300,000 clones in the sample, 88% are singletons; the top ten hold around 6.6%. The material sequenced was peripheral blood, taken in a trial of Ad26.COV2.S vaccine versus placebo. The receptors stem from a person aged 18-60 years who received the Ad26.COV2.S COVID-19 vaccine or a placebo.

The J gene is TRBJ2-1, the V gene TRBV5-1; D gene unclear. Trimming shortened V by 0 bases and J by 0 bases, and 13 bases separated the two germline ends. Germline V lookup: CDR1 SGHRS, CDR2 YFSETQ. The CDR3 length is 17 residues. DNA for the CDR3: TGCGCCAGCAGCTTGGCGCCAGCCTCGAGCTCCTACAATGAGCAGTTCTTC. This gives the protein CASSLAPASSSYNEQFF.

The chain carries TRBV11-1 and TRBJ1-6; D remains ambiguous. V was pared by 2 bases and J by 8 bases, with 10 bases between. This CDR3 has 14 residues. The germline CDR1 and CDR2 sequences are SGHAT and FQDESV (reference sequence). Here the CDR3 reads CASSLHGVDSPLHF. The CDR3 DNA reads as TGTGCCAGCAGCTTACATGGGGTCGATTCACCCCTCCACTTT.

The chain joins TRBV9 to TRBJ2-5; 11 bases match TRBD1. The CDR3 is made up of 16 amino acids. The trim removed 4 bases at V and 3 bases at J, leaving 8 bases unmatched. Germline V gives CDR1 SGDLS, CDR2 YYNGEE. As DNA, the CDR3 is TGTGCCAGCAGCAACTCGGGGGACAGGGGGAAAGAGACCCAGTACTTC. Its translation is CASSNSGDRGKETQYF. Full variable domain (remainder filled in from reference TRBV9 and TRBJ2-5): DSGVTQTPKHLITATGQRVTLRCSPRSGDLSVYWYQQSLDQGLQFLIQYYNGEERAKGNILERFSAQQFPDLHSELNLSSLELGDSALYFCASSNSGDRGKETQYFGPGTRLLVL.

The chain has TRBV6-5 and TRBJ1-1; the D is unclear. This CDR3 has 12 amino acids. Germline CDR1 reads MNHEY; CDR2 reads SVGAGI. V lost 7 bases and J lost 6, with 12 bases in between. The CDR3: CASTPRGAEAFF. CDR3 bases: TGTGCCAGCACCCCTCGAGGAGCTGAAGCTTTCTTT.

This clone was seen many times. This chain uses TRBV6-4 with TRBJ2-1; D unresolved. Germline lookup yields CDR1 MRHNA and CDR2 SNTAGT. Trimming pared 0 bases from V and 0 bases from J, leaving 9 bases between. The CDR3 runs to 16 residues. CDR3 in DNA: TGTGCCAGCAGTGACTCTCCTACGAGCTCCTACAATGAGCAGTTCTTC. Amino acids: CASSDSPTSSYNEQFF.

Only a few counts were recorded for this clone. The chain recombines TRBV19 with TRBJ1-3, with D tentatively TRBD1 (5 bases). This CDR3 has 20 amino acids. Germline V gene lookup returns CDR1 LNHDA and CDR2 SQIVND (reference sequence). The V end lost 6 bases, the J end lost 0 bases, and 27 bases lay between the germline ends. CDR3 DNA sequence: TGTGCCAGTAGCCCGCGGGGCAGGTCGTCTGGACTCAGCTCTGGAAACACCATATATTTT. This sequence encodes CASSPRGRSSGLSSGNTIYF.

The J gene is TRBJ1-1, the V gene TRBV11-2; maybe TRBD1 (6 bases). The CDR3 is 14 residues long. The germline V gene has CDR1 SGHAT and CDR2 FQNNGV. The ends were cut back, 0 bases at V and 5 bases at J, with 10 bases in the middle. The CDR3 DNA reads as TGTGCCAGCAGCTTAGATCCCAGGGGAACTGAAGCTTTCTTT. This codes for CASSLDPRGTEAFF.

This clone has a single count. The chain combines TRBV6-5 with TRBJ2-2; 11 bases match TRBD1. The CDR3 totals 14 residues. The germline V gene encodes CDR1 MNHEY and CDR2 SVGAGI. Unmatched junction bases numbered 4, after V lost 6 bases and J lost 7 bases. CDR3 sequence reads: CASSGQGAVGELFF. DNA for the CDR3: TGTGCCAGCAGCGGACAGGGGGCAGTCGGGGAGCTGTTTTTT.

This clone was found a few times. This sample also contains other DNA sequences that code for the same CDR3. The chain combines TRBV3-1 (or the pseudogene TRBV3-2) with TRBJ1-5; no clear D. CDR1 and CDR2 from the germline V gene are LGHDT and YNNKEL (reference sequence). This CDR3 contains 13 residues. V was pared by 0 bases and J by 4 bases, with 4 bases between. CDR3 amino acids: CASSQDLNQPQHF. CDR3 nucleotides: TGTGCCAGCAGCCAAGATCTGAATCAGCCCCAGCATTTT.

In nucleotides, the CDR3 is TGTGCCAGCCGGCAATCCCGACTAGCGGGAAATCAACATTCTGCCGGGGAGCTGTTTTTT. It is translated as CASRQSRLAGNQHSAGELFF. The chain carries TRBV11-3 and TRBJ2-2; 11 bases line up with TRBD2. CDR3 length: 20 amino acids. Germline CDR1 is SGHNT and CDR2 is YENEEA. J gave up 6 bases and V 8 bases, and 23 bases lay outside the gene matches.

The rearrangement uses TRBV19 and TRBJ2-3, with a possible D match to TRBD1 (5 bases). Germline CDR1 reads LNHDA; CDR2 reads SQIVND (reference sequence). The CDR3 consists of 15 residues. Trimming cost V 4 bases and J 4 bases, with 15 bases left between them. The CDR3 loop is CASSKGSPRADTQYF. CDR3 DNA: TGTGCCAGTAGTAAGGGATCTCCCAGGGCAGATACGCAGTATTTT.

This chain connects TRBV18 to TRBJ1-5; D is undetermined. Per the germline V gene, CDR1 is KGHSH and CDR2 is LQKENI. There are 13 residues in the CDR3. V lost 4 bases and J lost 3, with 7 bases in between. CDR3 residues: CASSLGVNQPQHF. DNA of the CDR3: TGTGCCAGCTCACTAGGAGTCAATCAGCCCCAGCATTTT.

This chain connects TRBV5-1 to TRBJ1-4; D gene ambiguous. This CDR3 contains 15 residues. Germline CDR1 reads SGHRS; CDR2 reads YFSETQ. V lost 0 bases to trimming and J lost 6 bases, with 12 bases between them. The CDR3 DNA reads TGCGCCAGCAGCTTGGGTGGACGGATGGATGAAAAACTGTTTTTT. It specifies CASSLGGRMDEKLFF.

The chain carries TRBV6-5 and TRBJ1-5; D gene ambiguous. The CDR3 length is 14 residues. In germline, CDR1 is MNHEY, CDR2 SVGAGI. V lost 5 bases and J lost 2, with 10 bases in between. The CDR3 is CASSRGDGNQPQHF. Written as DNA, the CDR3 is TGTGCCAGCAGTCGCGGGGATGGCAATCAGCCCCAGCATTTT.

The chain has TRBV7-9 and TRBJ2-7; D is possibly TRBD1 (6 bases). Per germline, CDR1 SEHNR and CDR2 FQNEAQ (reference sequence). Trimming stripped 1 base from V and 6 bases from J, with 19 bases between. The CDR3 covers 16 residues. The CDR3 coding sequence is TGTGCCAGCAGCTTAGTGGGTCTTCTACTACAGGGCGAGCAGTACTTC. Amino acids: CASSLVGLLLQGEQYF. The variable domain in full, completed from reference TRBV7-9 and TRBJ2-7, reads DTGVSQNPRHKITKRGQNVTFRCDPISEHNRLYWYRQTLGQGPEFLTYFQNEAQLEKSRLLSDRFSAERPKGSFSTLEIQRTEQGDSAMYLCASSLVGLLLQGEQYFGPGTRLTVT.

This chain joins TRBV7-6 and TRBJ2-4, with D unresolved. V lost 1 base and J 1 base, leaving 14 bases between the germline ends. This CDR3 has 17 amino acids. Germline CDR1 reads SGHVS; CDR2 reads FNYEAQ. Here the CDR3 DNA reads TGTGCCAGCAGCTTAGAGGCCAGGCAAAACGCCAAAAACATTCAGTACTTC. Protein: CASSLEARQNAKNIQYF.

The chain has TRBV11-3 and TRBJ2-5; 9 bases are shared with TRBD2. CDR1 and CDR2 from the germline V gene are SGHNT and YENEEA. The CDR3 covers 15 residues. V shed 5 bases and J 5 bases; nucleotides not matched to a gene: 9. Written as DNA, the CDR3 is TGTGCCAGCAGCCGGGGGACTAGCCGGTCGGAGACCCAGTACTTC. The encoded protein is CASSRGTSRSETQYF.

A single count supports this clone. V usage is TRBV7-3 and J usage is TRBJ2-3; no firm D call. There are 13 residues in the CDR3. V was clipped by 7 bases and J by 14 bases, with 22 bases between them. Germline values: CDR1 SGHTA, CDR2 FQGTGA. Here the CDR3 reads CASNLDPLDSLYF. In nucleotides, the CDR3 is TGTGCCAGCAACTTGGACCCGCTAGATTCCTTGTATTTT. Supplemented by reference TRBV7-3 and TRBJ2-3, the full variable domain reads GAGVSQTPSNKVTEKGKYVELRCDPISGHTALYWYRQSLGQGPEFLIYFQGTGAADDSGLPNDRFFAVRPEGSVSTLKIQRTERGDSAVYLCASNLDPLDSLYFGPGTRLTVL.

A remark on this clone: The sample contains more than one DNA sequence encoding this CDR3. The V and J genes are TRBV19 and TRBJ2-1; TRBD2 aligns across 10 bases. Germline CDR1 reads LNHDA; CDR2 reads SQIVND (reference sequence). Trimming removed 2 bases from V and 9 bases from J; junction bases left unmatched: 4. The CDR3 consists of 14 residues. CDR3 DNA: TGTGCCAGTAGTATACTAGCGGGAGTGTCTGAGCAGTTCTTC. Amino acids: CASSILAGVSEQFF. Full variable domain (outside the CDR3, taken from reference TRBV19 and TRBJ2-1): DGGITQSPKYLFRKEGQNVTLSCEQNLNHDAMYWYRQDPGQGLRLIYYSQIVNDFQKGDIAEGYSVSREKKESFPLTVTSAQKNPTAFYLCASSILAGVSEQFFGPGTRLTVL.

This sequence joins TRBV11-2 and TRBJ2-3; 11 positions agree with TRBD2. The CDR3 extends over 18 amino acids. CDR1 SGHAT and CDR2 FQNNGV come from the germline V gene. With V trimmed by 0 bases and J by 2 bases, 7 bases remained unmatched. CDR3: CASSLEGRTSGYTDTQYF. The CDR3 DNA is TGTGCCAGCAGCTTAGAAGGGAGGACTAGCGGGTACACAGATACGCAGTATTTT.

V is TRBV18 and J is TRBJ1-2; TRBD1 matches at 10 bases. The trim removed 2 bases at V and 3 bases at J, leaving 3 bases unmatched. The CDR3 runs to 15 residues. Germline CDR1 KGHSH, CDR2 LQKENI. The CDR3 nucleotides read TGTGCCAGCTCACCAGGACAGGGGGAACACTATGGCTACACCTTC. This sequence encodes CASSPGQGEHYGYTF.

The chain employs TRBV6-6 and TRBJ1-5, with a tentative D call TRBD1 (5 bases). The germline V and J ends were trimmed by 6 bases and 3 bases, with 15 bases remaining between them. Germline assignment: CDR1 MNHNY and CDR2 SVGAGI (reference sequence). This CDR3 has 15 residues. CDR3 coding DNA: TGTGCCAGCAGAACCCGGGGAGGGGTCAATCAGCCCCAGCATTTT. It is translated as CASRTRGGVNQPQHF.

The chain is built from TRBV6-2 or TRBV6-3 and TRBJ2-1; D remains unclear. V lost 0 bases and J lost 0, with 9 bases in between. The CDR3 loop spans 16 amino acids. Germline loops: CDR1 MNHEY, CDR2 SVGEGT. CDR3 region: CASSYSDTNSYNEQFF. In nucleotides, the CDR3 is TGTGCCAGCAGTTACTCTGACACTAACTCCTACAATGAGCAGTTCTTC.

The chain employs TRBV6-2 or TRBV6-3 and TRBJ2-7; the D gene could be TRBD1 or TRBD2 (6 bases each). The CDR3 extends over 15 amino acids. Trimming removed 0 bases at V and 2 bases at J, with 11 bases between. Germline assignment: CDR1 MNHEY and CDR2 SVGEGT. The CDR3 loop is CASSYSSGQTYEQYF. The CDR3, as DNA: TGTGCCAGCAGTTACTCTAGCGGACAGACCTACGAGCAGTACTTC.

In regard to this clone: This sample includes further DNA sequences coding for the same CDR3. The CDR3 reads CASSLGPVNTEAFF. The CDR3 DNA sequence: TGTGCCAGCAGCTTAGGCCCGGTAAACACTGAAGCTTTCTTT. J is TRBJ1-1 and V is TRBV11-3; unclear D gene. Trimming pared 1 base from V and 2 bases from J, leaving 8 bases between. The germline V gene encodes CDR1 SGHNT and CDR2 YENEEA. The CDR3 extends over 14 amino acids.

The gene calls are TRBV19 and TRBJ2-1, with TRBD2 matching 12 bases. The germline V gene has CDR1 LNHDA and CDR2 SQIVND (reference sequence). The CDR3 has 13 residues. The V and J ends lost 7 bases and 12 bases, in that order; junction bases with no gene match: 7. The CDR3 nucleotides read TGTGCCAGTAATCTAGCGGGAGGGCCTGGGCAGTTCTTC. This codes for CASNLAGGPGQFF.

This chain joins TRBV9 and TRBJ1-3, with D uncertain. The V gene lost 4 bases and the J gene lost 0 bases, with 14 bases spanning the gap. CDR3 length equals 16 residues. Germline lookup yields CDR1 SGDLS and CDR2 YYNGEE. The CDR3 DNA follows: TGTGCCAGCAGCCCCCAAAGAGCCTTCTCTGGAAACACCATATATTTT. This gives the protein CASSPQRAFSGNTIYF.

This clone was seen a handful of times. J is TRBJ1-2 and V is TRBV29-1, with 7 bases fitting TRBD1. Germline-derived CDR1 and CDR2 are SQVTM and ANQGSEA. V trimming: 4 bases; J trimming: 2 bases; junction bases outside the gene matches: 4. CDR3 length: 13 residues. CDR3 amino acids: CSVALTGNYGYTF. The CDR3 DNA follows: TGCAGCGTTGCCCTGACAGGGAACTATGGCTACACCTTC.

The J gene is TRBJ2-3, the V gene TRBV6-5; TRBD2 matches 9 bases. Per the germline V gene, CDR1 is MNHEY and CDR2 is SVGAGI. The CDR3 loop spans 15 amino acids. After removal of 2 bases from V and 5 bases from J, the junction contained 5 bases not matched to a gene. In DNA form, the CDR3 reads TGTGCCAGCAGTTACACAAGCGGGGGGAGAGATACGCAGTATTTT. Its protein is CASSYTSGGRDTQYF.

The chain employs TRBV5-1 and TRBJ2-1; possible D gene TRBD1, 6 bases. CDR3 length: 16 residues. Trimming shortened V by 2 bases and J by 0 bases, and 12 bases separated the two germline ends. The V gene's germline CDR1 is SGHRS and CDR2 YFSETQ. The CDR3 DNA is TGCGCCAGCAGCTTATCCGGGACAAACTCCTACAATGAGCAGTTCTTC. This sequence encodes CASSLSGTNSYNEQFF.

V usage is TRBV7-3 and J usage is TRBJ1-2; 7 positions match TRBD1. CDR1 and CDR2 (germline): SGHTA, FQGTGA. After removal of 3 bases from V and 4 bases from J, the junction contained 5 bases not matched to a gene. This CDR3 has 14 residues. The CDR3, as DNA: TGTGCCAGCAGCTTGTCCAGGGGGGGCTATGGCTACACCTTC. Translating gives CASSLSRGGYGYTF.

In regard to this clone: Distinct nucleotide sequences in the sample also encode this CDR3. V is TRBV30 and J is TRBJ2-5; no firm D call. CDR3 size: 12 residues. The germline gives CDR1 GTSNPN, CDR2 SVGIG (reference sequence). Trimming took 0 bases from V and 5 from J, leaving 7 bases between them. CDR3 nucleotides: TGTGCCTGGAGTGTACGAGGCGAGACCCAGTACTTC. This sequence encodes CAWSVRGETQYF. Supplemented by reference TRBV30 and TRBJ2-5, the full variable domain reads SQTIHQWPATLVQPVGSPLSLECTVEGTSNPNLYWYRQAAGRGLQLLFYSVGIGQISSEVPQNLSASRPQDRQFILSSKKLLLSDSGFYLCAWSVRGETQYFGPGTRLLVL.